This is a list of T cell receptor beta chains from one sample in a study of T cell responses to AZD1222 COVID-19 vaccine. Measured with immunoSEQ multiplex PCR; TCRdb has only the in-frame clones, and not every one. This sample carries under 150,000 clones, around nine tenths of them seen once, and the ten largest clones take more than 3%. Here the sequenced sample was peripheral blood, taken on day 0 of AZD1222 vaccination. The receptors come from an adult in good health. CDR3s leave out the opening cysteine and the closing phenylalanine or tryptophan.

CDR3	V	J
ASSLTSGRGPYEQY	TRBV7-8	TRBJ2-7
ASSKGGERGTEAF	TRBV21-1	TRBJ1-1
ASSPPAQDATGELF	TRBV19	TRBJ2-2
ASSSSGGPYNEQF	TRBV3-1/TRBV3-2	TRBJ2-1
ASSRGLRSYNEQF	TRBV4-3	TRBJ2-1
ASSPGRPGELF	TRBV7-2	TRBJ2-2
ASSLDPNSPLH	TRBV4-1	TRBJ1-6
SVESGPQAF	TRBV29-1	TRBJ1-1
ASRLSRGWGQETQY	TRBV2	TRBJ2-5
ASSLADETQY	TRBV5-1	TRBJ2-5
ASSQGWNIQY	TRBV3-1/TRBV3-2	TRBJ2-4
AWGRQGIDAEKLF	TRBV30	TRBJ1-4
ASSGQDGQGGGYEQY	TRBV9	TRBJ2-7
ASSFGVLAGGLYQETQY	TRBV11-2	TRBJ2-5
ASSLDRGGYNEQF	TRBV7-7	TRBJ2-1
ASSSMAGGSYGYT	TRBV7-8	TRBJ1-2
ASSQDTSGREAF	TRBV4-2	TRBJ1-1
ATSEQGSTAEAF	TRBV15	TRBJ1-1
ASSLRHSNYGYT	TRBV27	TRBJ1-2
ASSIEYSNQPQH	TRBV19	TRBJ1-5
ASSQDLAMNTEAF	TRBV4-1	TRBJ1-1
ASSQGGPRYEQY	TRBV4-1	TRBJ2-7
ASSAAARETQY	TRBV25-1	TRBJ2-5
AWSEPPRDQPQH	TRBV30	TRBJ1-5
ASKPTGNSNQPQH	TRBV19	TRBJ1-5
ASHGGVGYGYT	TRBV19	TRBJ1-2
ASSNRGGGNTIY	TRBV6-5	TRBJ1-3
ASRADRVEKLF	TRBV19	TRBJ1-4
ASSRGTGSTYGYT	TRBV6-5	TRBJ1-2
ASSLGRGRSSYNEQF	TRBV11-2	TRBJ2-1
ASRQTIGQGQPSGTQY	TRBV3-1/TRBV3-2	TRBJ2-3
ASSGGSVQY	TRBV9	TRBJ2-7
ASGGPQETQY	TRBV7-9	TRBJ2-5
ASRRDQSYEQY	TRBV6-5	TRBJ2-7
ASSSRGAYEQY	TRBV12-3/TRBV12-4	TRBJ2-7
ASSEGQDNSPLH	TRBV3-1/TRBV3-2	TRBJ1-6
ASSPLGRTSTGELF	TRBV7-8	TRBJ2-2
ASSPSPSRADTQY	TRBV11-2	TRBJ2-3
ASSLAAPLTDTQY	TRBV5-1	TRBJ2-3
ASSFSGRAGELF	TRBV5-6	TRBJ2-2
ASIGSSYEQY	TRBV12-3/TRBV12-4	TRBJ2-7
ASRPVGGQSNEQY	TRBV6-5	TRBJ2-7
ASSVGMRDTEAF	TRBV9	TRBJ1-1
ASCGTGGKAPQH	TRBV19	TRBJ1-5
ASSLHRVGEQY	TRBV7-2	TRBJ2-7
ASSLGGGSTDTQY	TRBV13	TRBJ2-3
ASSQDARGSNQPQH	TRBV3-1/TRBV3-2	TRBJ1-5
ASNLGAGGPKTQY	TRBV27	TRBJ2-5
ASSSLRGQGRTEAF	TRBV7-6	TRBJ1-1
ASSIRTGVGSYNEQF	TRBV19	TRBJ2-1
ASSLAAGNTEAF	TRBV7-2	TRBJ1-1
ASSVLNVGNYGYT	TRBV3-1/TRBV3-2	TRBJ1-2
ASSQGQTTEAF	TRBV5-1	TRBJ1-1
ASSWDRAYEQY	TRBV5-6	TRBJ2-7
ASSLQGVNSNEQF	TRBV7-2	TRBJ2-1
ASSIGTPSYEQY	TRBV19	TRBJ2-7
ASSSGPVDYGYT	TRBV6-2/TRBV6-3	TRBJ1-2
ASSSPRGRNLEAF	TRBV7-9	TRBJ1-1
ASSQDTVEQPQH	TRBV3-1/TRBV3-2	TRBJ1-5
ARSLGFRGSTGELF	TRBV5-3	TRBJ2-2